A single sample is the source of the 3 T cell receptor beta chains below, sequenced in a study of human T cells and chemical hapten exposure. Time point of the sample: pre-sensitization, week 0. Treatment here: therapeutic diphenylcyclopropenone sensitization with weekly scalp DPC. TCRdb re-called the RACE reads through MiXCR, storing one row per CDR3 protein. Seen here are 87,000 or so distinct CDR3 sequences, 8% to 10% observed once, and the top ten hold around 3.6%. The sample consisted of whole blood, taken in connection with sensitization to the hapten diphenylcyclopropenone (DPC). These receptor sequences come from a middle-aged woman with alopecia areata. Some clones in this sample may be carry-over from other donors' samples.

The sample holds many counts of this clonotype. The rearrangement links TRBV6-2 or TRBV6-3 to TRBJ1-5; D not certain. Deletions cut 6 bases from V and 0 bases from J, with 18 bases between. Germline V gives CDR1 MNHEY, CDR2 SVGEGT. The CDR3 has 17 amino acids. For the CDR3, the DNA is TGTGCCAGCAGCCCTTTACGAGGGTTCAATAGCAATCAGCCCCAGCATTTT. Translating it yields CASSPLRGFNSNQPQHF.

This clonotype came up a few times. The CDR3 DNA follows: TGCGCCAGCAGCGTCGGATTGTCCGTAGCTTCACCCCTCCACTTT. It is translated as CASSVGLSVASPLHF. The chain has TRBV5-1 and TRBJ1-6; no firm D call. Germline V lookup: CDR1 SGHRS, CDR2 YFSETQ. The V and J ends lost 4 bases and 9 bases respectively, with 17 bases between them. The CDR3 contains 15 residues.

This clonotype has ten or more counts. This sequence joins TRBV12-3 or TRBV12-4 and TRBJ2-7; no clear D gene. The CDR3 sequence is 13 residues long. Trimming shortened V by 6 bases and J by 4 bases, and 13 bases separated the two germline ends. This CDR3 is CASSSTTDYEQYF. CDR3 DNA: TGTGCCAGCAGCTCCACGACTGATTACGAGCAGTACTTC.